One TCR beta chain is described in this entry. This CDR3 region has 14 residues. V was clipped by 5 bases and J by 5 bases, with 13 bases between them. CDR1 SEHNR and CDR2 FQNEAQ come from the germline V gene (reference sequence). Sequencing was performed with immunoSEQ multiplex PCR; in TCRdb, only in-frame clones are kept and a portion is missing. The sample contains 350,000 to 450,000 clones, roughly nine tenths of which appear only once. The sample is drawn from a study of blood T cell repertoires in COVID-19. Exposed enrollees had met someone with a PCR-confirmed or clinician-diagnosed COVID-19 case at some point within the 2 weeks before study entry.

The specimen was PBMCs or T cells enriched from blood (not recorded which). This TCR was recovered from a woman aged 35 to 49 who had been exposed to COVID-19. The V call is TRBV7-9, the J call TRBJ1-5; the D gene is possibly TRBD1 (6 bases). The CDR3 region is CASSTQGRDQPQHF. The DNA for the CDR3 is TGTGCCAGCAGCACACAGGGAAGGGATCAGCCCCAGCATTTT.